There are a few counts of the clone carrying this T cell receptor (beta chain). TCRdb analysed the 5' RACE reads with MiXCR anew, one entry per CDR3 protein. The repertoire holds 550,000 to 650,000 distinct CDR3 sequences, with around 15% as singletons. This record comes from a study of T-cell memory formation after mild COVID-19. The CDR3 loop spans 12 amino acids. V lost 8 bases, J lost 3 bases, and 11 bases lay in between. The germline V gene has CDR1 LGHDT and CDR2 YNNKEL (reference sequence). Sequencing was done on a sample of PBMCs or a T cell subset sorted from them (not recorded which). The J gene is TRBJ2-7, the V gene TRBV3-1; D possibly corresponds to TRBD2 (6 bases). The receptor was derived from an adult woman who had mild COVID-19 (a few samples of this study predate the infection). Cell type and time point are not known. CDR3 bases: TGTGCCAGCGGGCCGGGACTCTACGAGCAGTACTTC. Translating it yields CASGPGLYEQYF.